The rows below give T cell receptor beta chains drawn from one sample of a study of blood T cell repertoires in COVID-19. Repertoires were generated with immunoSEQ multiplex PCR, while TCRdb's copy carries only in-frame clones and drops some. This table holds approximately 160,000 clones, about 80% found once. Input material: peripheral blood. The origin of the receptors is a man in his sixties with acute or convalescent COVID-19. The CDR3 runs from the conserved cysteine through the conserved F or W. Each record gives: V gene, clone size, D gene, J gene, CDR3 DNA, CDR3 protein. A D gene is named only where the DNA matches it firmly. Clone size is shown for a subset of rows, as once, few, many or a class of expanded clone.

TRBV29-1	NA	TRBD2	TRBJ2-2	TGCAGCGTTTTCCGGGACTACAGCACCGGGGAGCTGTTTTTT	CSVFRDYSTGELFF
TRBV6-5	few	NA	TRBJ2-7	TGTGCCAGCACCTACGGCAGGGCGGTCGACGAGCAGTACTTC	CASTYGRAVDEQYF
TRBV7-9	NA	NA	TRBJ2-5	TGTGCCAGCAGCCCGGAGGGACGAATAGAGGGGGAGACCCAGTACTTC	CASSPEGRIEGETQYF
TRBV18	once	TRBD1	TRBJ1-3	TGTGCCAGCTCACCACCGCAGGGGGCCTCTGGAAACACCATATATTTT	CASSPPQGASGNTIYF
TRBV6-5	NA	TRBD1	TRBJ1-2	TGTGCCAGCAGCGATACAGGGGCATATGGCTACACCTTC	CASSDTGAYGYTF
TRBV29-1	NA	TRBD2	TRBJ2-7	TGCAGCGGGGCCTTTTCGGGGGGATATGCTTATGAGCAGTACTTC	CSGAFSGGYAYEQYF
TRBV5-1	once	TRBD1	TRBJ2-3	TGCGCCAGCAGCCCTCGGGCAGGGGGAAGCACAGATACGCAGTATTTT	CASSPRAGGSTDTQYF
TRBV24-1	NA	NA	TRBJ1-2	TGTGCCTCCAGCGACGGGATGTTAAACTATGGCTACACCTTC	CASSDGMLNYGYTF
TRBV29-1	NA	NA	TRBJ2-1	TGCAGCGTTGAACAGGGATACAATGAGCAGTTCTTC	CSVEQGYNEQFF
TRBV5-1	few	NA	TRBJ2-1	TGCGCCAGCAGCCCTTATAGCTCCTACAATGAGCAGTTCTTC	CASSPYSSYNEQFF
TRBV5-1	NA	TRBD1	TRBJ2-5	TGCGCCAGCAGTTCCGGACAGGGAGGCCAAGAGACCCAGTACTTC	CASSSGQGGQETQYF
TRBV10-3	NA	NA	TRBJ1-5	TGTGCCATCAGTGACTCCCGCAATCAGCCCCAGCATTTT	CAISDSRNQPQHF
TRBV27	NA	TRBD2	TRBJ2-3	TGTGCCAGCAGTCCCCCCCGGACTAGCGGTAGCACAGATACGCAGTATTTT	CASSPPRTSGSTDTQYF
TRBV30	NA	NA	TRBJ2-5	TGTGCCTGGACCCCGGGACTTTTCCAAGAGACCCAGTACTTC	CAWTPGLFQETQYF
TRBV4-1	NA	NA	TRBJ2-5	TGCGCCAGCAGCCGTCCCGGAGGGACCCAGTACTTC	CASSRPGGTQYF
TRBV24-1	NA	NA	TRBJ1-5	TGTGCCACCAGTGATCGCAGCGTCTATCAGCCCCAGCATTTT	CATSDRSVYQPQHF
TRBV7-6	NA	NA	TRBJ2-7	TGTGCCAGCAGCTTAGGGGCAGGGAACTACGAGCAGTACTTC	CASSLGAGNYEQYF
TRBV2	NA	NA	TRBJ2-7	TGTGCCAGCAGTGAGGCTTCCCTTTCCTACGAGCAGTACTTC	CASSEASLSYEQYF
TRBV15	NA	NA	TRBJ1-1	TGTGCCACCAGCATCGATCGGACACAGAACACTGAAGCTTTCTTT	CATSIDRTQNTEAFF
TRBV2	NA	NA	TRBJ1-2	TGTGCCAGCAGTGAAGTACAGGAGATTAGCTATGGCTACACCTTC	CASSEVQEISYGYTF
TRBV19	NA	NA	TRBJ1-5	TGTGCCAGTAGTAAATCAGGGCGCAATCAGCCCCAGCATTTT	CASSKSGRNQPQHF
TRBV18	NA	NA	TRBJ1-2	TGTGCCAGCTCCCCCTCCGGGAATGGCTACACCTTC	CASSPSGNGYTF
TRBV4-3	NA	TRBD2	TRBJ2-3	TGCGCCAGCAGCCTTGGGTCAGCGGGGGGGCTGGATACGCAGTATTTT	CASSLGSAGGLDTQYF
TRBV3-1/TRBV3-2	NA	NA	TRBJ1-3	TGTGCCAGCAGCCCAGTGCAGGGGATTGGAAACACCATATATTTT	CASSPVQGIGNTIYF
TRBV9	NA	NA	TRBJ2-1	TGTGCCAGCAGCGTAGGAAGTAGTTCATACAATGAGCAGTTCTTC	CASSVGSSSYNEQFF
TRBV6-1	few	NA	TRBJ1-1	TGTGCCAGCAGTGAAGGCAGCGGAGGCACTGAAGCTTTCTTT	CASSEGSGGTEAFF
TRBV4-2	NA	TRBD1	TRBJ2-5	TGTGCCAGCAGCCAAGATCTTTTAATTAGTGGATTTTGGGACAGTGGGGAGACCCAGTACTTC	CASSQDLLISGFWDSGETQYF
TRBV6-5	NA	NA	TRBJ2-2	TGTGCCAGCAAGGGTGCCACCGACAGAAGGGAGCTGTTTTTT	CASKGATDRRELFF
TRBV4-3	NA	NA	TRBJ2-5	TGCGCCAGCAGACCCGGACTGGAATCTGCCCGCCAGTACTTC	CASRPGLESARQYF
TRBV28	NA	NA	TRBJ2-2	TGTGCCAGCAGTTTCACAGGGCGGACCGGGGAGCTGTTTTTT	CASSFTGRTGELFF
TRBV30	once	TRBD2	TRBJ2-7	TGTGCCTGGAGCCCGGGAGGGGGCTACGAGCAGTACTTC	CAWSPGGGYEQYF
TRBV19	NA	NA	TRBJ2-3	TGTGCCAGTAGTATCGGGGGTAACACAGATACGCAGTATTTT	CASSIGGNTDTQYF
TRBV12-5	NA	NA	TRBJ2-7	TGTGCTAGTGTCCTTAGAGGAGGCTCCTACGAGCAGTACTTC	CASVLRGGSYEQYF
TRBV9	NA	NA	TRBJ1-5	TGTGCCAGCAGCGTAGACGGGGGGGACAATCAGCCCCAGCATTTT	CASSVDGGDNQPQHF
TRBV2	NA	NA	TRBJ1-4	TGTGCCAGCGGCGGCGGGACCACTAATGAAAAACTGTTTTTT	CASGGGTTNEKLFF
TRBV11-2	NA	NA	TRBJ2-1	TGTGCCAGCAGCTTATTTTCAGGCGATGAGCAGTTCTTC	CASSLFSGDEQFF
TRBV5-1	NA	TRBD1	TRBJ1-1	TGCGCCAGCAGCCTCCGAAACAGGGGAGTTGGGACTGAAGCTTTCTTT	CASSLRNRGVGTEAFF
TRBV5-1	NA	TRBD1	TRBJ2-7	TGCGCCAGCAGCTTGTCGAGACAGGGGGACGAGCAGTACTTC	CASSLSRQGDEQYF
TRBV7-8	NA	TRBD1	TRBJ1-2	TGTGCCAGCAGCTTAGAACAGGGGCCCAACTATGGCTACACCTTC	CASSLEQGPNYGYTF
TRBV18	NA	NA	TRBJ1-1	TGTGCCAGCTCACAAGGACAGCAACCAAACACTGAAGCTTTCTTT	CASSQGQQPNTEAFF
TRBV7-9	few	TRBD1	TRBJ1-2	TGTGCCAGCAGCCTCGGACAGGGGCCTATGGGCTACACCTTC	CASSLGQGPMGYTF
TRBV12-3/TRBV12-4	NA	TRBD1	TRBJ1-2	TGTGCCAGCAGTCGGGACAGTAACTATGGCTACACCTTC	CASSRDSNYGYTF
TRBV18	NA	NA	TRBJ2-7	TGTGCCAGCTCACCACAGGGGGTGGTTGAGCAGTACTTC	CASSPQGVVEQYF
TRBV25-1	NA	NA	TRBJ1-1	TGTGCCAGTCATAGTCAGGGGAGAAACACTGAAGCTTTCTTT	CASHSQGRNTEAFF
TRBV6-7	NA	NA	TRBJ1-5	TGTGCCAGCAGTTACCCTTTTACAGGGATTTATAGCAATCAGCCCCAGCATTTT	CASSYPFTGIYSNQPQHF
TRBV5-1	NA	TRBD1	TRBJ1-1	TGCGCCAGCAGCTTAACAGGGGGCCAAACGAGTGAAGCTTTCTTT	CASSLTGGQTSEAFF